This T cell receptor beta chain was identified in a study of cytomegalovirus exposure and HLA in healthy donors. 60 Vbeta and 13 Jbeta primers were used in PCR. Measured with immunoSEQ multiplex PCR; TCRdb has only the in-frame clones, and not every one. The sample has approximately 150,000 clones, 75% to 85% seen once. Germline V gives CDR1 MDHEN, CDR2 SYDVKM. V lost 3 bases, J lost 8 bases, and 22 bases lay in between. The length of the CDR3 is 17 residues. This clone was seen a handful of times. The sample taken for sequencing was PBMCs. The chain combines TRBV28 with TRBJ2-2; perhaps TRBD1 as D (5 bases). This clonotype originated in a man aged 30 to 39 in good health and CMV-seronegative. The CDR3 DNA reads TGTGCCAGCAGTTTTTCCCCGGACACTACCTTCTGGGGGGAGCTGTTTTTT. Its translation: CASSFSPDTTFWGELFF. Based on the CDR3 plus reference TRBV28 and TRBJ2-2, the full variable domain is DVKVTQSSRYLVKRTGEKVFLECVQDMDHENMFWYRQDPGLGLRLIYFSYDVKMKEKGDIPEGYSVSREKKERFSLILESASTNQTSMYLCASSFSPDTTFWGELFFGEGSRLTVL.